The 20 T cell receptor beta chains below all came from one sample that was sequenced in a study of cytomegalovirus exposure and HLA in healthy donors. PCR was performed using 60 Vbeta and 13 Jbeta primers. Generated by immunoSEQ multiplex PCR, the TCRdb table keeps only in-frame clones and is missing some. The profile shows about 94,000 clones, 76% of them singletons. Sequenced: PBMCs. The source of these receptors is a male donor in good health and CMV-seronegative.

This clone was seen more than once but under ten times. The rearrangement joins TRBV14 to TRBJ1-6, with 9 bases matching TRBD1. This CDR3 region has 16 residues. J lost 9 bases, V lost 5 bases, and 11 bases had no gene match. Germline V gene lookup returns CDR1 SGHDN and CDR2 FVKESK. The CDR3 loop reads CASSDRSGQGFSPLHF. CDR3 nucleotide sequence: TGTGCCAGCAGCGACCGATCGGGACAGGGTTTTTCACCCCTCCACTTT.

The chain carries TRBV7-9 and TRBJ1-4, with TRBD1 identical over 9 bases. V was clipped by 2 bases and J by 7 bases; unmatched bases: 11. Germline V gene sequence: CDR1 SEHNR, CDR2 FQNEAQ (reference sequence). CDR3 length: 17 residues. DNA of the CDR3: TGTGCCAGCAGCTTACGAAAAAACAGGGGGCAGGGTGAAAAACTGTTTTTT. The encoded protein is CASSLRKNRGQGEKLFF.

The chain couples TRBV19 to TRBJ2-3, with 7 bases lining up with TRBD2. The V and J ends lost 6 bases and 1 base, in that order; junction bases with no gene match: 7. Germline-derived CDR1 and CDR2 are LNHDA and SQIVND (reference sequence). This CDR3 spans 15 amino acids. The CDR3, as DNA: TGTGCCAGTAGACCCTCTAGCGGTCGCACAGATACGCAGTATTTT. It is translated as CASRPSSGRTDTQYF.

The chain links TRBV18 to TRBJ1-5, with 7 bases aligning to TRBD1. CDR1 and CDR2 from the germline V gene are KGHSH and LQKENI. J gave up 4 bases and V 5 bases, and 8 bases lay outside the gene matches. The CDR3 covers 15 residues. CDR3 bases: TGTGCCAGCTCATTACAGGGACAGACGAATCAGCCCCAGCATTTT. Its translation is CASSLQGQTNQPQHF.

The chain carries TRBV5-1 and TRBJ1-1, with 10 bases lining up with TRBD1. This CDR3 is built from 15 residues. CDR1 SGHRS and CDR2 YFSETQ come from the germline V gene. The J segment lost 3 bases and the V segment lost 4 bases, leaving 6 bases of the junction unmatched. The CDR3 region is CASSGGQGRDTEAFF. The DNA of the CDR3 is TGCGCCAGCAGCGGGGGACAGGGGAGAGACACTGAAGCTTTCTTT.

The V call is TRBV7-6, the J call TRBJ2-7, with 10 positions matching TRBD1. Looked up from germline, CDR1 is SGHVS and CDR2 is FNYEAQ. The V and J ends lost 5 bases and 7 bases, in that order; junction bases with no gene match: 17. The CDR3 sequence is 17 residues long. The CDR3 region has the DNA TGTGCCAGCAGCAACAAGCCCCCCCGACAGGGGGCGAGGGAGCAGTACTTC. Residues: CASSNKPPRQGAREQYF.

This rearrangement joins TRBV18 to TRBJ2-7; 12 bases fit TRBD1. The CDR3 covers 16 residues. V was pared by 2 bases and J by 6 bases, with 8 bases of the junction left unmatched. From germline, CDR1 is KGHSH and CDR2 LQKENI. CDR3 sequence reads: CASSPTGTGGTGEQYF. CDR3 DNA sequence: TGTGCCAGCTCACCAACCGGGACAGGGGGCACGGGCGAGCAGTACTTC.

V is TRBV19 and J is TRBJ2-1; 11 bases are shared with TRBD2. This CDR3 has 15 amino acids. Germline values: CDR1 LNHDA, CDR2 SQIVND (reference sequence). Losses at the gene ends were 5 bases for V and 4 bases for J; bases not matched to a gene: 4. CDR3 nucleotides: TGTGCCAGTAGTTTGACTAGCGGGGTATACAATGAGCAGTTCTTC. As protein: CASSLTSGVYNEQFF.

V is TRBV19 and J is TRBJ1-1; D is uncertain. The V gene lost 4 bases and the J gene lost 4 bases, with 7 bases spanning the gap. CDR3 length: 12 amino acids. Germline-derived CDR1 and CDR2 are LNHDA and SQIVND (reference sequence). The CDR3 nucleotides are TGTGCCAGTAGTAAGAGAGTCACTGAAGCTTTCTTT. This encodes CASSKRVTEAFF.

V usage is TRBV10-2 and J usage is TRBJ2-7; TRBD2 might be the D (5 bases). Germline V gene lookup returns CDR1 WSHSY and CDR2 SAAADI. The CDR3 is 14 amino acids. The V and J ends lost 5 bases and 5 bases respectively, with 16 bases between them. The CDR3 DNA follows: TGCGCCAGCAGTACTAGTGGCTTGATGAACGAGCAGTACTTC. This codes for CASSTSGLMNEQYF.

The chain recombines TRBV27 with TRBJ2-3; 8 bases fit TRBD1. The CDR3 spans 18 residues. Germline CDR1 MNHEY, CDR2 SMNVEV (reference sequence). J was trimmed by 3 bases and V by 0 bases; bases with no gene match: 11. Here the CDR3 DNA reads TGTGCCAGCAGTTTATCCAGCCCCGGACAGGGTAGGACAGATACGCAGTATTTT. Encoded protein: CASSLSSPGQGRTDTQYF.

This clone was seen only once. This sequence joins TRBV27 and TRBJ2-3; possible D gene TRBD2, 6 bases. Germline CDR1 is MNHEY and CDR2 is SMNVEV (reference sequence). CDR3 length equals 17 residues. V lost 1 base and J 4 bases, leaving 18 bases between the germline ends. The CDR3 region has the DNA TGTGCCAGCAGTTTATGGGGGACGGCGGGATATTCAGATACGCAGTATTTT. Its protein product is CASSLWGTAGYSDTQYF.

V and J are TRBV27 and TRBJ2-4; 8 positions agree with TRBD1. V was pared by 5 bases and J by 9 bases, with 6 bases of the junction left unmatched. This CDR3 comprises 13 residues. Germline CDR1 reads MNHEY; CDR2 reads SMNVEV (reference sequence). The CDR3 DNA reads TGTGCCAGCAGTCCTCTACAGGGGGTCATTCAGTACTTC. Translated, it gives CASSPLQGVIQYF.

This clone appeared a single time. An end of the junction differs from the germline gene, which may be a read error. The J gene is TRBJ2-7, the V gene TRBV6-6, with a weak D call TRBD2 (5 bases). The CDR3 consists of 8 residues. CDR1 and CDR2 (germline): MNHNY, SVGAGI (reference sequence). For the CDR3, the DNA is TGTGCCAGCCCCCCCGGGGACTTC. Its translation: CASPPGDF.

This clone came up once. The CDR3 sequence: CASSFGQGPLYGYTF. In DNA, the CDR3 is TGTGCCAGCAGCTTCGGACAGGGACCCCTCTATGGCTACACCTTC. V usage is TRBV7-2 and J usage is TRBJ1-2, with 8 nucleotides matching TRBD1. CDR3 length: 15 residues. Per the germline V gene, CDR1 is SGHTA and CDR2 is FQGNSA. The V gene end was trimmed by 3 bases and the J gene end by 4 bases; junction bases not matched to a gene: 7.

The chain recombines TRBV7-9 with TRBJ1-3, with D possibly TRBD1 on 6 matching bases. The CDR3 has 17 residues. V was trimmed by 5 bases and J by 5 bases, leaving 22 bases between them. The germline CDR1 and CDR2 sequences are SEHNR and FQNEAQ (reference sequence). CDR3 residues: CASSPTGSSKGRNTIYF. Written as DNA, the CDR3 is TGTGCCAGCAGCCCTACAGGGTCCTCTAAGGGTCGAAACACCATATATTTT.

Only one count was recorded for this clone. This chain uses TRBV23-1 with TRBJ1-5; TRBD1 might be the D (6 bases). TRBV23-1 is noted as an ORF with a role that remains uncertain. This CDR3 is built from 15 residues. Trimming took off 4 bases at V and 2 bases at J, with 12 bases between the two ends. The CDR3 region is CASSRRTGCNQPQHF. CDR3 coding DNA: TGCGCCAGCAGTCGCCGAACAGGGTGCAATCAGCCCCAGCATTTT.

This chain connects TRBV5-8 to TRBJ2-1; 8 bases fit TRBD2. From germline, CDR1 is SGHTS and CDR2 YDEGEE. V lost 0 bases to trimming and J lost 7 bases; unmatched junction nucleotides: 6. The CDR3 spans 15 residues. CDR3 coding DNA: TGTGCCAGCAGCTTGGGCGTAGGCGGGAGGAATGAGCAGTTCTTC. Amino acid sequence: CASSLGVGGRNEQFF.

The rearrangement uses TRBV14 and TRBJ2-7; D possibly corresponds to TRBD2 (5 bases). The ends were cut back, 3 bases at V and 8 bases at J, with 14 bases in the middle. Per germline, CDR1 SGHDN and CDR2 FVKESK. This CDR3 is built from 13 residues. The CDR3 sequence is CASSHPYGIKQYF. The DNA of the CDR3 is TGTGCCAGCAGCCACCCTTACGGGATCAAGCAGTACTTC.

Turning to this clone: The junction differs from germline at one of its ends, possibly a read error. The sample has other DNA sequences that encode this CDR3 too. The chain carries TRBV9 and TRBJ2-3; D remains unclear. The CDR3 loop spans 14 amino acids. CDR1 is SGDLS, CDR2 YYNGEE, per germline. The CDR3 spells CASSAKGGEDTQYF. The CDR3 DNA follows: TGTGCTAGCAGCGCCAAAGGCGGCGAAGATACGCAGTATTTT.